This TCR beta chain was documented in a study of CD8 T cells in Susac syndrome. Losses at the gene ends were 5 bases for V and 4 bases for J; bases not matched to a gene: 12. Looked up from germline, CDR1 is PRHDT and CDR2 is FYEKMQ (reference sequence). The CDR3 has 16 amino acids. This clonotype was detected once. Its target is unknown. Sequencing of TCR beta drew on CD8+ and CD4+ T cells from blood. Control patients had untreated stable or active relapsing-remitting multiple sclerosis by revised McDonald criteria. Reverse transcription of about 0.5 to 1 ug RNA used random hexamers. The method of amplification for TCR beta CDR3 was immunoSEQ multiplex PCR, covering 54 Vbeta and 13 Jbeta. TCRdb reprocessed the immunoSEQ multiplex PCR reads with MiXCR, giving one entry per CDR3 protein. There are roughly 150,000 distinct CDR3 sequences in the sample; less than 97% occur only once, and 0.15% lies in the top ten.

Study-wide results and caveats: It was acknowledged in the study that its TCR sequencing and HLA analysis involved a relatively small number of individuals.

Sequences were obtained from CD8+ T cells from PBMCs. The TCR originated in a human donor with multiple sclerosis. This chain uses TRBV13 with TRBJ1-2, with TRBD1 identical over 8 bases. As DNA, the CDR3 is TGTGCCAGCAGCCGTCGCCGGGACAGGAATGTCTATGGCTACACCTTC. This translates into CASSRRRDRNVYGYTF.